Listed below are T cell receptor beta chains from one sample, sequenced in a study of T cell repertoires in cytomegalovirus infection. These receptors have no identified antigens. TCRdb independently ran MiXCR on the reads; one entry per CDR3 protein. The table records 100,000 to 150,000 distinct CDR3 sequences, 24% of them present only once. Sequenced: PBMCs, sequenced either directly or after in vitro stimulation (not recorded which). These receptors were taken from a human donor in good health (CMV status not recorded). Some clones in this sample may be carry-over from other donors' samples. Each CDR3 is given with its conserved first and last residue.

TRBJ2-3 TRBV7-2 CASSLNGDTQYF
TRBJ2-7 TRBV20-1 CSASGAGGQPYEQYF
TRBJ2-7 TRBV4-2 CASSQDFRAAGGPVKQYF
TRBJ2-1 TRBV24-1 CATSDDVRTWANEQFF
TRBJ1-5 TRBV7-7 CASSQDSNQPQHF
TRBJ1-5 TRBV2 CASSVEGRQPQHF
TRBJ2-3 TRBV19 CASKDQTSGSGVDTQYF
TRBJ1-2 TRBV2 CASSGRDGYTF
TRBJ2-1 TRBV7-2 CASSPSGRVNEQFF
TRBJ1-2 TRBV12-3/TRBV12-4 CASSLRQGAYGYTF
TRBJ1-4 TRBV12-3/TRBV12-4 CASSLWGESEKLFF
TRBJ1-2 TRBV14 CASSPRVGDGYTF
TRBJ1-4 TRBV7-6 CASSPGTGGRDEKLFF
TRBJ2-1 TRBV12-3/TRBV12-4 CASSRTSGRADEQFF
TRBJ2-3 TRBV20-1 CSASGLVGTDTSSTDTQYF
TRBJ2-5 TRBV20-1 CSAPYPNRLQGTQYF
NA TRBV24-1 CATSAPGGNEQYF
TRBJ1-5 TRBV6-1 CASSELAQTMAGMMNPQHF